The present TCR beta chain was sequenced within a study of radiotherapy plus CTLA-4 blockade in lung cancer. The study's findings and limits: Alongside interferon-beta, early blood T cell clone dynamics were reportedly the best predictor of response. Blood saw expansion of tumor-derived TCR clones after radiotherapy plus ipilimumab.

Concerning this clone: Antigen: not known.

V lost 5 bases, J lost 5 bases, and 13 bases lay in between. Per the germline V gene, CDR1 is SEHNR and CDR2 is FQNEAQ (reference sequence). This CDR3 is 13 amino acids long. Focal radiation plus CTLA-4 blockade with ipilimumab was given to patients with chemo-refractory metastatic non-small-cell lung cancer. Data came from immunoSEQ multiplex PCR; TCRdb stores just in-frame clones and leaves some out. The profile shows about 73,000 clones, around 87% of them singletons. This chain links TRBV7-9 with TRBJ2-7; a possible D gene is TRBD1 (6 bases). The source of this sequence is a human donor with non-small cell lung cancer that progressed on radiotherapy plus ipilimumab. The sequencing used peripheral blood, collected from a patient treated with radiotherapy plus ipilimumab. CDR3 DNA: TGTGCCAGCAGCCGTCGGACAGAAGACGAGCAGTACTTC. Protein sequence: CASSRRTEDEQYF.